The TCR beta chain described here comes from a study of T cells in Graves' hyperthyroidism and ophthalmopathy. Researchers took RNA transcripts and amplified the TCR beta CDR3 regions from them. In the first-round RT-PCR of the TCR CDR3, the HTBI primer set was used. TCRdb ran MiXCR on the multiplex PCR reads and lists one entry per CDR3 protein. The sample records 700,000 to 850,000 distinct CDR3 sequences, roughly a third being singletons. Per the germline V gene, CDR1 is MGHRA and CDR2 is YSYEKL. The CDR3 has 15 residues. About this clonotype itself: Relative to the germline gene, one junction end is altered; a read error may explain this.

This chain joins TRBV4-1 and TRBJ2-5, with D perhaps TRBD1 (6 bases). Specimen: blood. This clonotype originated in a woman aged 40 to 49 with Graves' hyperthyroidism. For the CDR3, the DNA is TGCGCCAGCAGCCAAGATCTTTTCGACAGGACCTCAGCGAACTTC. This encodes CASSQDLFDRTSANF.